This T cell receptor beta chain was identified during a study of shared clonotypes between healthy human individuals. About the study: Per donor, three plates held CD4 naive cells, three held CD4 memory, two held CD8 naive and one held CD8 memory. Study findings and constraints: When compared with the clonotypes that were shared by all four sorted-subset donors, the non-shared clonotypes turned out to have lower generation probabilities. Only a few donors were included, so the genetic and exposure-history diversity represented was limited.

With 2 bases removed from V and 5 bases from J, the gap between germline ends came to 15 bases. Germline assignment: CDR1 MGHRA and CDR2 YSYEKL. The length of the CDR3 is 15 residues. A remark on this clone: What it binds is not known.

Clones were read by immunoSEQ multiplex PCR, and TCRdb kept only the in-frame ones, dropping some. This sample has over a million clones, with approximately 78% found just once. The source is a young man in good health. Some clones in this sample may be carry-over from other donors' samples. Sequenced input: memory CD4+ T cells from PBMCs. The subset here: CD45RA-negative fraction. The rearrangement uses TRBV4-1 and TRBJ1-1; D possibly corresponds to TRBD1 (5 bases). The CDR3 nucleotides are TGCGCCAGCAGCCAAAGTGGATCTGGGGGGACTGAAGCTTTCTTT. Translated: CASSQSGSGGTEAFF.